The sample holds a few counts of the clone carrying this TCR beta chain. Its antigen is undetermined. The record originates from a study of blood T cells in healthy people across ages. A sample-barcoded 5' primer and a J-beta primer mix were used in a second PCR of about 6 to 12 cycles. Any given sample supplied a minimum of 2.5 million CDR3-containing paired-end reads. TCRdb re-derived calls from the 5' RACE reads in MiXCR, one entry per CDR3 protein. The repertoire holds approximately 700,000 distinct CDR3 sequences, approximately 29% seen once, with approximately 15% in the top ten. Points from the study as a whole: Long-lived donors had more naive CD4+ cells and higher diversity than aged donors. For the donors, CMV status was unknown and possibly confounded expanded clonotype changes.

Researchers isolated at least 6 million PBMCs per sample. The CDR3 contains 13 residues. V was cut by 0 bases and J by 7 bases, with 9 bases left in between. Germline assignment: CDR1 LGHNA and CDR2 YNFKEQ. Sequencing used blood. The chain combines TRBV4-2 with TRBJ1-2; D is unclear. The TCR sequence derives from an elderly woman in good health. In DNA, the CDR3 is TGTGCCAGCAGCCAAGAGCAACTACTTGGCTACACCTTC. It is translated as CASSQEQLLGYTF.